Below, 2 T cell receptor beta chains from the same sample are listed, as sequenced in a study of early T cells in non-severe SARS-CoV-2 infection. TCRdb fed the 5' RACE reads into MiXCR, producing one record per CDR3 protein. The profile shows roughly 75,000 distinct CDR3 sequences, about 17% of them singletons. Sequencing input: whole blood. The receptors were gathered from an adult who was a healthcare worker with PCR-confirmed SARS-CoV-2 infection or an uninfected control (not recorded which).

The rearrangement links TRBV12-3 or TRBV12-4 to TRBJ2-3; possibly TRBD1 or TRBD2 for D (5 bases each). The CDR3 covers 12 residues. Trimming pared 7 bases from V and 6 bases from J, leaving 11 bases between. The chain's CDR3 is CASTLGTDTQYF. In DNA form, the CDR3 reads TGTGCCAGCACTCTTGGGACGGATACGCAGTATTTT.

V usage is TRBV6-1 and J usage is TRBJ2-3, with TRBD2 matching 8 bases. The V gene's germline CDR1 is MNHNS and CDR2 SASEGT. V lost 5 bases to trimming and J lost 8 bases; unmatched junction nucleotides: 3. The CDR3 consists of 12 residues. The CDR3 DNA sequence: TGTGCCAGCAGTCCGGGACTAGTTACGCAGTATTTT. Its translation: CASSPGLVTQYF.